These 13 T cell receptor beta chains share one sample of origin, sequenced in a study of blood T cells in healthy people across ages. For the second PCR, which ran for roughly 6 to 12 cycles, a sample-barcoded 5' primer and a J-beta primer mix were used. TCRdb passed the 5' RACE reads through MiXCR, listing each CDR3 protein once. This sample has 500,000 to 550,000 distinct CDR3 sequences; approximately 25% occur once, and the top ten carry approximately 10%. These records were also assigned to another study, of T cells of mothers and their children.

What was sequenced was blood. These receptor sequences come from a boy aged 10-17 years in good health.

In this sample, this clonotype turned up a few times. The rearrangement uses TRBV10-3 and TRBJ2-7, with TRBD1 matching 9 bases. CDR1 and CDR2 from the germline V gene are ENHRY and SYGVKD. Unmatched junction bases numbered 3, after V lost 6 bases and J lost 3 bases. The CDR3 has 13 amino acids. CDR3 bases: TGTGCCATCAGGGGACAGGGAGTCTACGAGCAGTACTTC. Protein: CAIRGQGVYEQYF.

The chain joins TRBV7-9 to TRBJ2-1; tentatively, D is TRBD1 (6 bases). V was shortened by 5 bases and J by 1 base, with 18 bases between the two germline ends. The germline gives CDR1 SEHNR, CDR2 FQNEAQ (reference sequence). The CDR3 spans 17 residues. As DNA, the CDR3 is TGTGCCAGCAGCCTGGCTGACAGGATGTCATCCTACAATGAGCAGTTCTTC. Translation: CASSLADRMSSYNEQFF.

J is TRBJ2-5 and V is TRBV7-9, with 7 bases that match TRBD1. The J call is doubtful: the DNA matches TRBJ2-1 better. Per germline, CDR1 SEHNR and CDR2 FQNEAQ (reference sequence). The CDR3 has 15 amino acids. The CDR3 nucleotides read TGTGCCAGCAGCGAAAGGGGGCAGGGCCACAATGAGCAGTTCTTC. This translates into CASSERGQGHNEQFF.

The rearrangement joins TRBV24-1 to TRBJ2-5, with a possible D match to TRBD1 (5 bases). Per the germline V gene, CDR1 is KGHDR and CDR2 is SFDVKD. Between the trimmed V and J ends, which lost 0 bases and 2 bases, there was a span of 18 bases. The CDR3 is made up of 18 amino acids. In DNA, the CDR3 is TGTGCCACCAGTGATTTGGACGGAGCTGGCGCAGGGCAAGAGACCCAGTACTTC. Protein: CATSDLDGAGAGQETQYF.

There are a few counts of this clonotype. This chain connects TRBV7-2 to TRBJ2-7; D is perhaps TRBD1 or TRBD2 (6 bases each). V was cut by 6 bases and J by 6 bases, with 15 bases left in between. CDR3 length: 13 amino acids. The germline V gene has CDR1 SGHTA and CDR2 FQGNSA. The CDR3 DNA sequence: TGTGCCAGCAGGGGGGGCGGAGGGCTCGAGCAGTACTTC. This gives the protein CASRGGGGLEQYF.

V usage is TRBV7-6 and J usage is TRBJ2-1, with 10 nucleotides matching TRBD2. Germline V gene data show CDR1 as SGHVS and CDR2 as FNYEAQ. V was clipped by 5 bases and J by 4 bases; unmatched bases: 14. The CDR3 runs 18 residues. The CDR3 DNA reads as TGTGCCAGCAGCCCGAATAGGGTACTAGCGGGAAGTTACAATGAGCAGTTCTTC. It is translated as CASSPNRVLAGSYNEQFF.

Points on this clonotype: The junction differs from germline at one of its ends, possibly a read error. CDR3 amino acids: CASSIADTNTEAFF. In DNA, the CDR3 is TGTGCCAGCAGCATAGCAGACACAAACACTGAAGCTTTCTTT. The J gene is TRBJ1-1, the V gene TRBV7-2; D unclear. Germline V gives CDR1 SGHTA, CDR2 FQGNSA. The CDR3 covers 14 residues.

This clonotype was seen ten or more times. In DNA, the CDR3 is TGCAGTGCGAGCGGGAGCCAAGAGACCCAGTACTTC. This translates into CSASGSQETQYF. The V and J genes are TRBV20-1 and TRBJ2-5; 8 bases fit TRBD2. Trimming cost V 6 bases and J 1 base; bases outside gene matches: 1. CDR1 and CDR2 from the germline V gene are DFQATT and SNEGSKA (reference sequence). The CDR3 length is 12 residues.

There are many counts of this clonotype. The chain joins TRBV5-1 to TRBJ2-7; D possibly corresponds to TRBD1 (6 bases). V dropped 0 bases and J dropped 2 bases, with 9 bases sitting between them. Germline assignment: CDR1 SGHRS and CDR2 YFSETQ. This CDR3 spans 14 amino acids. CDR3 sequence: CASSLETGTYEQYF. The CDR3 bases are TGCGCCAGCAGCTTGGAGACAGGAACCTACGAGCAGTACTTC.

The V gene is TRBV27, the J gene TRBJ2-7; D is perhaps TRBD1 (6 bases). CDR3 length: 14 amino acids. Germline V gene lookup returns CDR1 MNHEY and CDR2 SMNVEV (reference sequence). V lost 5 bases to trimming and J lost 0 bases, with 11 bases between them. CDR3 in DNA: TGTGCCAGCAGTCTGGACAGCATCTCCTACGAGCAGTACTTC. Protein product: CASSLDSISYEQYF.

This clonotype was counted only a few times. The chain carries TRBV4-3 and TRBJ1-2; 7 bases align to TRBD1. J lost 4 bases, V lost 4 bases, and 6 bases had no gene match. Germline assignment: CDR1 LGHNA and CDR2 YSLEER. The CDR3 contains 14 residues. CDR3 in amino acids: CASSPVTGAYGYTF. CDR3 nucleotides: TGCGCCAGCAGCCCAGTTACAGGGGCCTATGGCTACACCTTC.

A few counts support this clonotype. V usage is TRBV6-6 and J usage is TRBJ2-3; the D is unclear. Germline CDR1 MNHNY, CDR2 SVGAGI (reference sequence). V was pared by 4 bases and J by 0 bases, with 8 bases between. The CDR3 runs to 14 residues. CDR3 nucleotide sequence: TGTGCCAGCAGTTGGTCAGAAAGCACAGATACGCAGTATTTT. It is translated as CASSWSESTDTQYF.

The chain combines TRBV28 with TRBJ2-3; D is uncertain. The V end was cut by 7 bases, the J end by 2 bases, with 16 bases between. The CDR3 totals 15 residues. From germline, CDR1 is MDHEN and CDR2 SYDVKM. The CDR3 bases are TGTGCCAGCACCTTGCGAACAGAATTCACAGATACGCAGTATTTT. The encoded protein is CASTLRTEFTDTQYF. Full variable domain (missing parts from reference TRBV28 and TRBJ2-3): DVKVTQSSRYLVKRTGEKVFLECVQDMDHENMFWYRQDPGLGLRLIYFSYDVKMKEKGDIPEGYSVSREKKERFSLILESASTNQTSMYLCASTLRTEFTDTQYFGPGTRLTVL.